This TCR beta chain is drawn from a study of T cells expressing NK-cell markers. Study-wide points: About 1.0-8% of CD8+ T cells in about 6 donors belonged to dominant NKG2C+ clonotypes. The CD3+CD56-NKG2C+ fraction of several donors was also led by these clonotypes.

UMI-tagged 5'RACE template switching yielded the TCR beta cDNA. TCRdb re-called the 5' RACE reads; one entry per CDR3 protein, DNA not given. The listing records 150,000 to 200,000 distinct CDR3 sequences. A word on this clonotype: What it recognizes is unknown.

From germline, CDR1 is SGHVS and CDR2 FNYEAQ. CDR3 length: 18 amino acids. The chain is built from TRBV7-6 and TRBJ2-7; absent DNA, TCRdb's TRBD2 call cannot be checked. The receptor was isolated from a woman aged 18-70 years in good health. Sequencing was performed on blood T cells: a sorted CD56 or NKG2C T cell subset, CD4+ or CD8+ T cells, or bulk PBMC T cells (not recorded which). CDR3: CASSLAPGLAGVTYEQYF.